Shown below are 19 T cell receptor beta chains from a single sample sequenced in a study of a mutant IDH1 vaccine in newly diagnosed glioma. No antigen is known for these receptors. The time point here: week 23, last vaccination. Vaccinated patients received 300 ug of mutant IDH1 20-mer peptide per dose, with topical imiquimod. Assay: immunoSEQ multiplex PCR; the TCRdb copy retains only in-frame clones and omits some. The sample shows approximately 82,000 clones, 85% of them seen only once. Sequencing was performed on PBMCs, taken from a glioma patient whose treatment included an IDH1 peptide vaccine. The receptors derive from a woman between 50 and 59 years old with glioma.

The chain is built from TRBV19 and TRBJ2-5; D is possibly TRBD1 or TRBD2 (5 bases each). Trimming left V 5 bases short and J 2 bases short, with 12 bases between. Germline CDR1 and CDR2: LNHDA and SQIVND (reference sequence). The CDR3 covers 14 residues. In nucleotides, the CDR3 is TGTGCCAGTAGTGGGACCGGGCGGCAAGAGACCCAGTACTTC. Its protein product is CASSGTGRQETQYF. The whole variable domain, filled in from reference TRBV19 and TRBJ2-5, reads DGGITQSPKYLFRKEGQNVTLSCEQNLNHDAMYWYRQDPGQGLRLIYYSQIVNDFQKGDIAEGYSVSREKKESFPLTVTSAQKNPTAFYLCASSGTGRQETQYFGPGTRLLVL.

This sequence joins TRBV19 and TRBJ2-6, with D perhaps TRBD1 (7 bases). This CDR3 has 16 amino acids. Trimming removed 6 bases from V and 0 bases from J, with 12 bases in between. Germline assignment: CDR1 LNHDA and CDR2 SQIVND (reference sequence). CDR3 bases: TGTGCCAGTAGGGAGGGACAGTCCTCTGGGGCCAACGTCCTGACTTTC. This codes for CASREGQSSGANVLTF.

The rearrangement joins TRBV11-3 to TRBJ2-7, with D maybe TRBD2 (5 bases). Trimming took 2 bases from V and 4 from J, leaving 6 bases between them. The CDR3 consists of 12 residues. Germline values: CDR1 SGHNT, CDR2 YENEEA. CDR3: CASSLRGYEQYF. CDR3 bases: TGTGCCAGCAGCTTACGGGGTTACGAGCAGTACTTC.

This chain uses TRBV6-5 with TRBJ2-6; D not resolved. The length of the CDR3 is 13 residues. The V end lost 7 bases, the J end lost 0 bases, and 4 bases lay between the germline ends. CDR1 is MNHEY, CDR2 SVGAGI, per germline. Written as DNA, the CDR3 is TGTGCCAGCAAATCCTCTGGGGCCAACGTCCTGACTTTC. Translation gives CASKSSGANVLTF.

This clone appeared a single time. V and J are TRBV19 and TRBJ2-2; D is uncertain. Germline V gene sequence: CDR1 LNHDA, CDR2 SQIVND (reference sequence). This CDR3 is 15 amino acids long. V was cut by 2 bases and J by 1 base, with 8 bases left in between. DNA for the CDR3: TGTGCCAGTAGTATAATGGATCTGAACACCGGGGAGCTGTTTTTT. This gives the protein CASSIMDLNTGELFF.

The rearrangement links TRBV4-2 to TRBJ2-2; 8 bases are a match to TRBD1. V lost 1 base to trimming and J lost 5 bases; unmatched junction nucleotides: 12. Germline CDR1 reads LGHNA; CDR2 reads YNFKEQ. This CDR3 is built from 18 residues. In DNA form, the CDR3 reads TGTGCCAGCAGCCAAGTCCTCTCCGGACAGGGCCGAACCGGGGAGCTGTTTTTT. Translation gives CASSQVLSGQGRTGELFF.

The table lists this clone with a count of one. This chain joins TRBV5-1 and TRBJ1-2; 10 bases fit TRBD1. V shed 3 bases, J shed 8 bases, and the junction held 10 bases outside the gene matches. The CDR3 has 15 amino acids. Per germline, CDR1 SGHRS and CDR2 YFSETQ. The CDR3 loop reads CASSWGSGQGEGYTF. CDR3 bases: TGCGCCAGCAGCTGGGGTTCTGGACAGGGGGAAGGCTACACCTTC.

The genes are TRBV10-3 and TRBJ2-1; 10 bases fit TRBD2. Germline trimming cut 5 bases from V and 8 bases from J; bases unmatched to any gene: 6. Germline values: CDR1 ENHRY, CDR2 SYGVKD. CDR3 size: 14 residues. CDR3 nucleotide sequence: TGTGCCATCAGTCTAGCGGGAGCTGGCGATGAGCAGTTCTTC. Translating it yields CAISLAGAGDEQFF.

Turning to this clone: This CDR3 is also generated by other DNA sequences in the sample. The rearrangement joins TRBV14 to TRBJ2-7, with D unresolved. The ends were cut back, 4 bases at V and 3 bases at J, with 4 bases in the middle. This CDR3 has 11 amino acids. The germline V gene has CDR1 SGHDN and CDR2 FVKESK. CDR3 nucleotides: TGTGCCAGCAGCCTAGGCTACGAGCAGTACTTC. As protein: CASSLGYEQYF.

The gene calls are TRBV7-9 and TRBJ2-1; 13 bases are shared with TRBD2. The CDR3 covers 14 residues. Germline CDR1 is SEHNR and CDR2 is FQNEAQ (reference sequence). The trim removed 5 bases at V and 8 bases at J, leaving 3 bases unmatched. In DNA form, the CDR3 reads TGTGCCAGCAGCGTCGGACTAGCGGGAGATGAGCAGTTCTTC. Protein sequence: CASSVGLAGDEQFF.

This chain joins TRBV5-5 and TRBJ2-3; D remains unclear. The CDR3 contains 14 residues. Germline values: CDR1 SGHKS, CDR2 YYEKEE (reference sequence). The V end was cut by 0 bases, the J end by 1 base, with 6 bases between. Here the CDR3 DNA reads TGTGCCAGCAGCTTGGACAGAGGCACAGATACGCAGTATTTT. The encoded protein is CASSLDRGTDTQYF.

The genes are TRBV18 and TRBJ1-2, with D maybe TRBD1 (6 bases). CDR1 and CDR2 (germline): KGHSH, LQKENI. V lost 1 base and J 0 bases, leaving 18 bases between the germline ends. The CDR3 is 18 amino acids. The CDR3, as DNA: TGTGCCAGCTCACCACAGGGGGAGGCTTCCCTAGCTAACTATGGCTACACCTTC. It yields the protein CASSPQGEASLANYGYTF.

Of note for this clone: This CDR3 is also generated by other DNA sequences in the sample. The chain uses TRBV20-1 and TRBJ1-2; no firm D call. The germline V and J ends were trimmed by 1 base and 4 bases, with 4 bases remaining between them. Looked up from germline, CDR1 is DFQATT and CDR2 is SNEGSKA (reference sequence). CDR3 length: 11 residues. The CDR3 spells CSARVGYGYTF. The CDR3 DNA reads TGCAGTGCTAGAGTCGGCTATGGCTACACCTTC.

The sample holds a few counts of this clone. V and J are TRBV5-1 and TRBJ1-1, with D possibly matching TRBD1 (6 bases). V was clipped by 1 base and J by 5 bases, with 12 bases between them. Per the germline V gene, CDR1 is SGHRS and CDR2 is YFSETQ. This CDR3 comprises 14 residues. The CDR3 DNA reads as TGCGCCAGCAGCTTGTCGCCAGGGGAAACTGAAGCTTTCTTT. Translating gives CASSLSPGETEAFF.

V gene TRBV10-1 combines with J gene TRBJ2-2; 7 positions agree with TRBD1. The CDR3 loop spans 13 amino acids. The V segment lost 6 bases and the J segment 6 bases; nucleotides outside the gene matches: 4. CDR1 WNHNN and CDR2 SYGVQD come from the germline V gene (reference sequence). In DNA form, the CDR3 reads TGCGCCAGCAGCCGACAGGGTTCCGGGGAGCTGTTTTTT. Its protein product is CASSRQGSGELFF.

The chain has TRBV7-3 and TRBJ2-3; D gene ambiguous. The CDR3 runs 13 residues. Looked up from germline, CDR1 is SGHTA and CDR2 is FQGTGA. The V gene lost 3 bases and the J gene lost 0 bases, with 4 bases spanning the gap. DNA of the CDR3: TGTGCCAGCAGCTTTGCGAGCACAGATACGCAGTATTTT. It yields the protein CASSFASTDTQYF.

This chain joins TRBV11-2 and TRBJ1-3, with 8 bases fitting TRBD1. J gave up 4 bases and V 4 bases, and 3 bases lay outside the gene matches. Germline V gene lookup returns CDR1 SGHAT and CDR2 FQNNGV. The CDR3 sequence is 14 residues long. Here the CDR3 DNA reads TGTGCCAGCAGCTCGACAGGGGACGGAAACACCATATATTTT. Translation: CASSSTGDGNTIYF.

The CDR3 DNA reads as TGCGCCAGCAGCTTGGGTAGCGGGAGGGGCAATGAGCAGTTCTTC. It codes for CASSLGSGRGNEQFF. The V call is TRBV5-1, the J call TRBJ2-1, with 11 bases fitting TRBD2. CDR1 and CDR2 (germline): SGHRS, YFSETQ. With V trimmed by 0 bases and J by 6 bases, 2 bases remained unmatched. CDR3 length: 15 residues.

The gene calls are TRBV28 and TRBJ2-2, with D tentatively TRBD2 (6 bases). The V and J ends lost 4 bases and 6 bases respectively, with 21 bases between them. The germline V gene has CDR1 MDHEN and CDR2 SYDVKM. This CDR3 spans 17 amino acids. The chain's CDR3 is CASSSRDGRRESGELFF. The CDR3, as DNA: TGTGCCAGCAGTTCGAGGGACGGGCGGCGGGAATCCGGGGAGCTGTTTTTT.